This T cell receptor (beta chain) was identified in a study of T cell changes during pregnancy in multiple sclerosis (dated by TCRdb to between 2018 and 2021). Regarding the research as a whole: In women with multiple sclerosis, the researchers looked at how the T cell repertoire shifted as pregnancy progressed.

As for this clone: This clone's antigen is unknown. No much larger clone exists at a distance of one base, and base qualities are not known.

Libraries were made using the immunoSEQ multiplex PCR assay. TCRdb obtained this table from immuneACCESS and retained in-frame rearrangements with V and J assigned. These tables miss some clones; where compared with another copy, unresolved V genes account for less than half of the shortfall, and the remainder is unexplained. Within this sample are about 40,000 clones, with 90% to 95% of them counted one time only. Together, the top ten hold roughly 1.2% of the sample. Including the terminal cysteine and phenylalanine, the CDR3 comprises 18 residues. Just CDR3 DNA is preserved here, 54 bases in frame from base 1. From V the trimming removes 3 bases and from J it removes 2 bases, while the gene matches leave 15 bases of the junction unaccounted for. CDR1 SGHNT and CDR2 YYREEE were looked up in the germline V gene (reference sequence).

The TCR was taken from a female donor with multiple sclerosis, enrolled in a pregnancy study. The rearrangement combines TRBV5-4 with TRBJ2-3; 7 central bases correspond to TRBD1. Source: peripheral blood, taken before pregnancy. The CDR3 protein: CASSSPQMRGPLTDTQYF. The bases are TGTGCCAGCAGCTCACCTCAGATGAGGGGGCCTCTCACAGATACGCAGTATTTT.